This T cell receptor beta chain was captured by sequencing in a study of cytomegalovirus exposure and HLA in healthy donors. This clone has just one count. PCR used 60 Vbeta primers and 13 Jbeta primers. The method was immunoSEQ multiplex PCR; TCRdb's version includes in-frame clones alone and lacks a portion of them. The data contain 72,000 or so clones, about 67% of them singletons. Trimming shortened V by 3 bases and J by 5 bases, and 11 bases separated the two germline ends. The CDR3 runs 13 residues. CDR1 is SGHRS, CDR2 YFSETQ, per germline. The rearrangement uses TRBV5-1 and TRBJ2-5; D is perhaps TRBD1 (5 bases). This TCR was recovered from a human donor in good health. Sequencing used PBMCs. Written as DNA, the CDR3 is TGCGCCAGCAGCTCCCAGGGAAGCGAGACCCAGTACTTC. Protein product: CASSSQGSETQYF. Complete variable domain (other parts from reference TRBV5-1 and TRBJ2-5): KAGVTQTPRYLIKTRGQQVTLSCSPISGHRSVSWYQQTPGQGLQFLFEYFSETQRNKGNFPGRFSGRQFSNSRSEMNVSTLELGDSALYLCASSSQGSETQYFGPGTRLLVL.